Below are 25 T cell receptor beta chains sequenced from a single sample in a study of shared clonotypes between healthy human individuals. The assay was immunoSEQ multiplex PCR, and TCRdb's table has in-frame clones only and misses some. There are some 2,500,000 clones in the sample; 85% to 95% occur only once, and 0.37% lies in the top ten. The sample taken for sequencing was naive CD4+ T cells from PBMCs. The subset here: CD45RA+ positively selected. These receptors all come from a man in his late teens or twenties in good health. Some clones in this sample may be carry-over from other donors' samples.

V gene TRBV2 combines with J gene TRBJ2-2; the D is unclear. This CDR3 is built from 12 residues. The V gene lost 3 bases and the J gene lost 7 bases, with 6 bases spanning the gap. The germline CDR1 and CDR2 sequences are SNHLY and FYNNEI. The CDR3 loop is CASSEMIGELFF. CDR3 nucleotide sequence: TGTGCCAGCAGTGAGATGATCGGGGAGCTGTTTTTT.

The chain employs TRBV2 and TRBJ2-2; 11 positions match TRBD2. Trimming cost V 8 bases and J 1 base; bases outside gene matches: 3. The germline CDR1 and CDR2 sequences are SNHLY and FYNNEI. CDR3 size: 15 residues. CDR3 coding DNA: TGTGCCAGCGAGGGACTAGCGGTGAACACCGGGGAGCTGTTTTTT. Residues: CASEGLAVNTGELFF.

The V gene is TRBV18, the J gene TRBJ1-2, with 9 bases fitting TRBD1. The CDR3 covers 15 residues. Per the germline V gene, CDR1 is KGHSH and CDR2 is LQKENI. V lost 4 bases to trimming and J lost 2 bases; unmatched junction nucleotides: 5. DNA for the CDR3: TGTGCCAGCTCACAAGGGACAGGGCCCAACTATGGCTACACCTTC. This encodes CASSQGTGPNYGYTF.

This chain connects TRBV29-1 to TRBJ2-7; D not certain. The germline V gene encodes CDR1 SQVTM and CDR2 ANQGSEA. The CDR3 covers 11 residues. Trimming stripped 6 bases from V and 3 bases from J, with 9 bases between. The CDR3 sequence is CSVIGNYEQYF. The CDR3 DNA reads TGCAGCGTAATAGGGAACTACGAGCAGTACTTC.

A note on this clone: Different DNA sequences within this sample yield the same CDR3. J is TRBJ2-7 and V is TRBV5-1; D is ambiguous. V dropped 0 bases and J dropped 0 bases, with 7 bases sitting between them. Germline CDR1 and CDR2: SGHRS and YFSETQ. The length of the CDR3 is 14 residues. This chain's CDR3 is CASSLAVSSYEQYF. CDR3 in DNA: TGCGCCAGCAGCTTGGCGGTGTCCTCCTACGAGCAGTACTTC. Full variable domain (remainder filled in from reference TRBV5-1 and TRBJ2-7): KAGVTQTPRYLIKTRGQQVTLSCSPISGHRSVSWYQQTPGQGLQFLFEYFSETQRNKGNFPGRFSGRQFSNSRSEMNVSTLELGDSALYLCASSLAVSSYEQYFGPGTRLTVT.

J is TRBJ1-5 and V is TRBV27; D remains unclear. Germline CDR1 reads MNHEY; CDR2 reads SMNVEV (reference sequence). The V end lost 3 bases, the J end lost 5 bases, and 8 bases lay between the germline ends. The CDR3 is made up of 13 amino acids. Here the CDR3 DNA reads TGTGCCAGCAGTTTCGGCAGTTATCAGCCCCAGCATTTT. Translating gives CASSFGSYQPQHF.

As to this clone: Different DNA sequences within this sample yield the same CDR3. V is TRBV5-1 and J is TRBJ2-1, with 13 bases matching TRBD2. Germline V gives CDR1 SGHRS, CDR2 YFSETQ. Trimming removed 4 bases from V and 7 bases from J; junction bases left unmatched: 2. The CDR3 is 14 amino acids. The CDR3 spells CASSPGLAGNEQFF. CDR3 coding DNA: TGCGCCAGCAGCCCGGGACTAGCGGGGAATGAGCAGTTCTTC.

CDR3 sequence: CSVESGGTETQYF. The CDR3 DNA sequence: TGCAGCGTTGAGTCCGGGGGGACAGAGACCCAGTACTTC. The chain uses TRBV29-1 and TRBJ2-5; 7 nucleotides align to TRBD2. J gave up 4 bases and V 3 bases, and 5 bases lay outside the gene matches. The CDR3 consists of 13 residues. Germline loops: CDR1 SQVTM, CDR2 ANQGSEA.

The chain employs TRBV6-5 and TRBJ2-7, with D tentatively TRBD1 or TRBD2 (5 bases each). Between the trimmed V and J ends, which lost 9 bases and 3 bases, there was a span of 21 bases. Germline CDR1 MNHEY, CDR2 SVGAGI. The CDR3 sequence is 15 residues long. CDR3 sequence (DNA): TGTGCCAGTACCACCGGGACCATAGGGGTCTACGAGCAGTACTTC. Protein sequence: CASTTGTIGVYEQYF.

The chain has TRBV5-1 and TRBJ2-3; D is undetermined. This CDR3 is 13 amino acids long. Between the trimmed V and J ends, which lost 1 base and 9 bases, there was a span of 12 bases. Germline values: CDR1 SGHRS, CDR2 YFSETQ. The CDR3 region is CASSLTAFSTQYF. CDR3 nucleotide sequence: TGCGCCAGCAGCTTGACGGCCTTCAGCACGCAGTATTTT.

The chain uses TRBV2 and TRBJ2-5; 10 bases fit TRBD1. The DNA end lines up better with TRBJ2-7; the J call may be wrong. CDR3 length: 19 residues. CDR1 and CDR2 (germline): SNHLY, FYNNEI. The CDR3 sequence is CASSGLGQGYSGDFYEQYF. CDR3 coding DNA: TGTGCCAGCAGTGGACTGGGACAGGGGTACTCCGGTGACTTCTACGAGCAGTACTTC.

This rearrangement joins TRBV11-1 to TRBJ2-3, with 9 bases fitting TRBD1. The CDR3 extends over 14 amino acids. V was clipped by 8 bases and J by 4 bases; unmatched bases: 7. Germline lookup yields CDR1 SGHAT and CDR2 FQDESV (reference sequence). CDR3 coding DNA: TGTGCCAGCGATTCACAGGGGGCGGCAGATACGCAGTATTTT. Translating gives CASDSQGAADTQYF.

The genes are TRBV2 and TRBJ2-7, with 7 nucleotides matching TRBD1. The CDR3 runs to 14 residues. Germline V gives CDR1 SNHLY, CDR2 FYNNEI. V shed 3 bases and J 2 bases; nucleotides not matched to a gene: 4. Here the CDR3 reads CASSDQGVTYEQYF. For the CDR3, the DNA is TGTGCCAGCAGTGACCAGGGGGTGACCTACGAGCAGTACTTC.

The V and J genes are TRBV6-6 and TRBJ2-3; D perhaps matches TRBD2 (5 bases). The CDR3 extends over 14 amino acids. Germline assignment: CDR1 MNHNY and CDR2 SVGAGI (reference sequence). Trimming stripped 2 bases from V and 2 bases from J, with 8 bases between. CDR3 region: CASSYQRITDTQYF. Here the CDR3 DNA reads TGTGCCAGCAGTTACCAGCGGATCACAGATACGCAGTATTTT.

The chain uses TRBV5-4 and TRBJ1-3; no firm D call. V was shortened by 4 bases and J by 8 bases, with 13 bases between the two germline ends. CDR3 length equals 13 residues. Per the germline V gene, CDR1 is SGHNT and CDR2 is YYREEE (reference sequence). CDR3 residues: CASSRSQWDTIYF. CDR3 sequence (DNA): TGTGCCAGCAGCCGCTCTCAGTGGGACACCATATATTTT.

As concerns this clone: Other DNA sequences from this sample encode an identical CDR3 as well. For the CDR3, the DNA is TGTGCCAGCAGTCTCAGCGGAGATACGCAGTATTTT. The encoded protein is CASSLSGDTQYF. The chain carries TRBV11-2 and TRBJ2-3, with a tentative D call TRBD2 (5 bases). Trimming took off 6 bases at V and 5 bases at J, with 9 bases between the two ends. From germline, CDR1 is SGHAT and CDR2 FQNNGV. The CDR3 runs 12 residues.

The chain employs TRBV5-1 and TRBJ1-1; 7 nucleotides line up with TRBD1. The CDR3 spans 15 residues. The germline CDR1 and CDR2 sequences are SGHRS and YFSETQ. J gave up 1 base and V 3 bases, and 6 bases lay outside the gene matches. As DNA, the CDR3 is TGCGCCAGCAGCTCCCGGGGACAGTCGAACACTGAAGCTTTCTTT. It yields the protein CASSSRGQSNTEAFF.

CDR3 sequence (DNA): TGCAGCGTTGAAACGGCTAGCCGGGGGCGGGGTCCGTTCTTC. Translating it yields CSVETASRGRGPFF. The rearrangement links TRBV29-1 to TRBJ2-1; D may correspond to TRBD1 or TRBD2 (6 bases each). Germline CDR1 is SQVTM and CDR2 is ANQGSEA. V was shortened by 2 bases and J by 15 bases, with 23 bases between the two germline ends. There are 14 residues in the CDR3.

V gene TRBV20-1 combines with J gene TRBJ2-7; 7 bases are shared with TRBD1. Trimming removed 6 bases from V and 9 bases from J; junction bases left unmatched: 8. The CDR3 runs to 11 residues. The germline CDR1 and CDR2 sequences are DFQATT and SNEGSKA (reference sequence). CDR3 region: CSATFGDRQYF. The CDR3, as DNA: TGCAGTGCCACGTTCGGGGACAGGCAGTACTTC.

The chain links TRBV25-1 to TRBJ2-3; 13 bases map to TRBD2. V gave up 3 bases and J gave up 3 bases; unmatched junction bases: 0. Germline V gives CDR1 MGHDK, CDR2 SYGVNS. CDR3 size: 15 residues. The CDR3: CASSEGLAGTDTQYF. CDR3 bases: TGTGCCAGCAGTGAGGGACTAGCGGGGACAGATACGCAGTATTTT.

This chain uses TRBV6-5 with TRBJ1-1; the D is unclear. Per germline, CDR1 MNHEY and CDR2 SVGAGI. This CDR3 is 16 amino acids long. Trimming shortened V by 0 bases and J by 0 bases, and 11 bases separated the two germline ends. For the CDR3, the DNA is TGTGCCAGCAGTTACTCGTACTCGGCCCTGAACACTGAAGCTTTCTTT. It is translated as CASSYSYSALNTEAFF.

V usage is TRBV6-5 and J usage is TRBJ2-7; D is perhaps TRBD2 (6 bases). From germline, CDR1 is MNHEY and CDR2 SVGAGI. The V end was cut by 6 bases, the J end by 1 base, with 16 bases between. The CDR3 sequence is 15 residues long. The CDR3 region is CASRSGYAGSYEQYF. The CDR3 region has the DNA TGTGCCAGCAGGAGCGGGTATGCGGGTTCCTACGAGCAGTACTTC.

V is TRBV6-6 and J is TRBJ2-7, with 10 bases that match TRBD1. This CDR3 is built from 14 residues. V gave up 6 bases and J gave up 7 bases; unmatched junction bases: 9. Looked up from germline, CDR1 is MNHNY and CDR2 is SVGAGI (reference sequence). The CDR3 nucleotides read TGTGCCAGCAGCCGCCGGGACAGGGGATGGGAGCAGTACTTC. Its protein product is CASSRRDRGWEQYF.

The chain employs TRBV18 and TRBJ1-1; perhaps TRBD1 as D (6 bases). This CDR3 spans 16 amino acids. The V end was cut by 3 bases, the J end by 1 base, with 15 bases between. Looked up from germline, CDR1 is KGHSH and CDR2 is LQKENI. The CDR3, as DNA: TGTGCCAGCTCACCCCGACAGGTAAATACGAACACTGAAGCTTTCTTT. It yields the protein CASSPRQVNTNTEAFF. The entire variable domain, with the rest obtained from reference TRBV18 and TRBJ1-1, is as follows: NAGVMQNPRHLVRRRGQEARLRCSPMKGHSHVYWYRQLPEEGLKFMVYLQKENIIDESGMPKERFSAEFPKEGPSILRIQQVVRGDSAAYFCASSPRQVNTNTEAFFGQGTRLTVV.

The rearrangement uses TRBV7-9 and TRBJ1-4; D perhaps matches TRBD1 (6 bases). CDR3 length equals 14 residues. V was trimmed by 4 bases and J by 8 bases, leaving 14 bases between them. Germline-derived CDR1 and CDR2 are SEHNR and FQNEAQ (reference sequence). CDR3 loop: CASSSRGGWEKLFF. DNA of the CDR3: TGTGCCAGCAGCTCCCGAGGGGGGTGGGAAAAACTGTTTTTT.